This T cell receptor beta chain came from a study of CD8 T cells in Susac syndrome (dated by TCRdb to the late 2010s). Describing the broader study: Of the Susac syndrome patients who were sequenced, under 10 were in clinical remission while about six had clinically active disease. Whether CD8+ T cell activation and differentiation in Susac syndrome was antigen driven was tested using repertoire sequencing. At blood withdrawal, Susac syndrome patients were either therapy-naive, taking corticosteroids (in some cases with IVIg as well), or taking IVIg alone. Study-wide conclusions, independent of this receptor: In the CD4+ T cell repertoire of Susac syndrome patients, clonal expansion was not detected. The study acknowledged that relatively few individuals were included in the TCR sequencing and HLA analysis.

RNA was extracted using the RNeasy kit, and about 0.45 to 1 microgram was reverse transcribed with random hexamers. TCR beta CDR3 regions were amplified with the immunoSEQ multiplex PCR assay covering 54 Vbeta and 13 Jbeta segments. PCR amplification bias was corrected using a synthetic template baseline for primer optimization and computational correction. The study's own analysis went as follows. Reads were annotated to V, D and J genes per IMGT and analyzed with immunoSEQ Analyzer, keeping only productive sequences. To calculate clonality, Shannon entropy was normalized by log2 of the number of productive unique sequences and then subtracted from one. For each patient and control, public and private clones were evaluated among the 100 most prevalent clones. Clones were defined as Susac-specific when absent from the healthy and MS cohorts, from about 1,100 published viral clones and from other ImmuneACCESS disease sequences. In-frame beta chains were kept once TCRdb had trimmed the public reads at Q25 with fastp and called clones with MiXCR. Rows with a matching CDR3 protein are joined into one entry that keeps the most common DNA and genes. The V and J calls were not made by the authors but by TCRdb's processing. This sample has around 230,000 distinct CDR3 sequences in its table, and about 95% of those were observed once. Jointly, the top ten make up about 0.1% of the sample.

To note about this clonotype: Its antigen has not been determined. Base qualities were left out, and no much larger clone turns up one base away.

Peripheral blood CD8+ and CD4+ T cells from healthy donors, Susac syndrome patients and multiple sclerosis patients were profiled using high-throughput TCR beta sequencing. Susac syndrome patients met recently defined diagnostic criteria for definite or probable disease. CD8+ TEMRA cells were enriched by FACS, while bulk CD8+ and CD4+ T cells were purified by magnetic negative isolation. Blood was drawn into EDTA tubes, processed within 24 hours, and PBMCs were isolated by density gradient centrifugation. PBMCs intended for TCR sequencing were cryopreserved in liquid nitrogen and thawed later in a water bath at 37 degrees C. A purity of at least 90% was achieved for sorted or isolated CD4+, CD8+ and CD8+ TEMRA cells. V ends up 5 bases short and J 4 bases short, with an unmatched junction base count of 5. The CDR3 sequence holds 14 residues, the cysteine and phenylalanine included. The read is trimmed to its CDR3 DNA, 42 bases read in frame from base 1. The germline V gene supplies CDR1 SGHVS and CDR2 FQNEAQ.

Material: CD4+ T cells from PBMCs. The chain is made from TRBV7-8 and TRBJ1-5; 7 bases in the middle match TRBD1. This TCR was sampled from a human donor with Susac syndrome. Read as DNA, the sequence is TGTGCCAGCAGCCGGGGACAGAAAAATCAGCCCCAGCATTTT. It specifies CASSRGQKNQPQHF.